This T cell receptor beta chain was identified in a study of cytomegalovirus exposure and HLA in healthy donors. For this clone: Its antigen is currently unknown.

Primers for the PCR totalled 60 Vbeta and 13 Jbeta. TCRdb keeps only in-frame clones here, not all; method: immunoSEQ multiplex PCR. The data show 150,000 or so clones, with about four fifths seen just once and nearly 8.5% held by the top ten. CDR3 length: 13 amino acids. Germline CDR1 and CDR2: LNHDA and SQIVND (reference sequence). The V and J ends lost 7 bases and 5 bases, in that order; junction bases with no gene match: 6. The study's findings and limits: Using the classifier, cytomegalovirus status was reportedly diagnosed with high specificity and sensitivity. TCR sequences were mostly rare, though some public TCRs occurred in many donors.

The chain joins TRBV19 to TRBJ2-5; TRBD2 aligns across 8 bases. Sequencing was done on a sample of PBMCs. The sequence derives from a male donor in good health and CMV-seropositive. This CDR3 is CASTSTSEETQYF. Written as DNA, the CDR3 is TGTGCCAGTACTTCGACTAGCGAGGAGACCCAGTACTTC.